The 29 T cell receptor beta chains given below trace back to one sample, sequenced in a study of blood T cell repertoires in COVID-19. Only in-frame clones appear in the TCRdb table, and some are missing; sequencing was by immunoSEQ multiplex PCR. Counted here are more than 100,000 clones, about 79% occurring once; the ten biggest clones make up 4% to 5.5%. What was sequenced was peripheral blood. Receptor source: a woman in her 70s with acute or convalescent COVID-19.

This clone came up a few times. CDR3 residues: CASSAHTNTEAFF. In DNA form, the CDR3 reads TGTGCCAGCAGCGCCCACACGAACACTGAAGCTTTCTTT. This chain joins TRBV9 and TRBJ1-1; D is ambiguous. V was trimmed by 3 bases and J by 1 base, leaving 7 bases between them. The CDR3 runs to 13 residues. Germline CDR1 reads SGDLS; CDR2 reads YYNGEE.

V usage is TRBV6-5 and J usage is TRBJ1-4, with D perhaps TRBD1 (5 bases). In germline, CDR1 is MNHEY, CDR2 SVGAGI. V dropped 6 bases and J dropped 8 bases, with 13 bases sitting between them. The CDR3 is 13 residues long. Here the CDR3 reads CASSLREGEKLFF. CDR3 in DNA: TGTGCCAGCAGCCTACGGGAGGGGGAAAAACTGTTTTTT.

The rearrangement links TRBV7-2 to TRBJ2-1; a possible D gene is TRBD1 (6 bases). V lost 5 bases to trimming and J lost 3 bases, with 20 bases between them. This CDR3 is built from 17 residues. CDR1 is SGHTA, CDR2 FQGNSA, per germline. This CDR3 is CASSVGQPKSFYNEQFF. The CDR3 region has the DNA TGTGCCAGCAGCGTTGGACAGCCTAAAAGCTTCTACAATGAGCAGTTCTTC.

The CDR3 protein is CASSPGIAGQNNSPLHF. CDR3 sequence (DNA): TGTGCCAGCTCACCAGGGATTGCGGGACAGAATAATTCACCCCTCCACTTT. The rearrangement links TRBV18 to TRBJ1-6, with TRBD1 identical over 7 bases. Losses at the gene ends were 2 bases for V and 5 bases for J; bases not matched to a gene: 9. The CDR3 sequence is 17 residues long. CDR1 KGHSH and CDR2 LQKENI come from the germline V gene.

There are a few counts of this clone. The chain couples TRBV5-4 to TRBJ1-6; possible D gene TRBD1, 6 bases. The CDR3 is 14 amino acids. Trimming removed 4 bases at V and 6 bases at J, with 11 bases between. Germline CDR1 and CDR2: SGHNT and YYREEE (reference sequence). The CDR3 protein is CASSTGQFNSPLHF. CDR3 DNA: TGTGCCAGCAGCACCGGACAGTTTAATTCACCCCTCCACTTT.

This rearrangement joins TRBV19 to TRBJ2-5; tentatively, D is TRBD2 (5 bases). The CDR3 sequence is 14 residues long. V was trimmed by 1 base and J by 6 bases, leaving 12 bases between them. Germline V lookup: CDR1 LNHDA, CDR2 SQIVND (reference sequence). CDR3 bases: TGTGCCAGTAGTATAGTACTAGAGTTTCAGACCCAGTACTTC. Encoded protein: CASSIVLEFQTQYF.

The V gene is TRBV5-1, the J gene TRBJ2-1; 12 bases are shared with TRBD2. V shed 4 bases, J shed 3 bases, and the junction held 5 bases outside the gene matches. Per germline, CDR1 SGHRS and CDR2 YFSETQ. The CDR3 is made up of 16 amino acids. The CDR3 reads CASSPTSGGLYNEQFF. CDR3 in DNA: TGCGCCAGCAGCCCGACTAGCGGGGGCCTCTACAATGAGCAGTTCTTC.

V and J are TRBV6-2 or TRBV6-3 and TRBJ2-5; 10 bases are a match to TRBD1. Germline V gives CDR1 MNHEY, CDR2 SVGEGT. The J segment lost 9 bases and the V segment lost 2 bases, leaving 6 bases of the junction unmatched. The CDR3 has 14 amino acids. The CDR3 DNA reads TGTGCCAGCAGTTACCCCGGGACAGGGGTGCCCCAGTACTTC. This sequence encodes CASSYPGTGVPQYF.

V gene TRBV7-3 combines with J gene TRBJ2-5; D not resolved. This CDR3 contains 13 residues. Germline V gene lookup returns CDR1 SGHTA and CDR2 FQGTGA. Trimming pared 0 bases from V and 4 bases from J, leaving 6 bases between. The CDR3 protein is CASSLTRVETQYF. As DNA, the CDR3 is TGTGCCAGCAGCTTAACTCGAGTAGAGACCCAGTACTTC.

This clone was recorded at least ten times. The chain recombines TRBV7-2 with TRBJ1-1, with unresolved D. The CDR3 is made up of 13 amino acids. Germline CDR1 is SGHTA and CDR2 is FQGNSA. V lost 6 bases and J 5 bases, leaving 13 bases between the germline ends. The DNA of the CDR3 is TGTGCCAGCAGTTCTTCACGGGAGACTGAAGCTTTCTTT. Amino acid sequence: CASSSSRETEAFF.

V is TRBV19 and J is TRBJ1-4; TRBD1 agrees at 10 bases. V shed 6 bases and J 6 bases; nucleotides not matched to a gene: 10. Germline V CDR1 and CDR2: LNHDA, SQIVND (reference sequence). The CDR3 length is 16 residues. The CDR3 DNA reads TGTGCCAGTAGCTCTATACCGGGACAGGGGTATGAAAAACTGTTTTTT. It yields the protein CASSSIPGQGYEKLFF. The full variable domain, with the rest looked up from reference TRBV19 and TRBJ1-4, is DGGITQSPKYLFRKEGQNVTLSCEQNLNHDAMYWYRQDPGQGLRLIYYSQIVNDFQKGDIAEGYSVSREKKESFPLTVTSAQKNPTAFYLCASSSIPGQGYEKLFFGSGTQLSVL.

This clone has just one count. V gene TRBV5-4 combines with J gene TRBJ2-3, with D perhaps TRBD1 (6 bases). The CDR3 has 15 residues. Looked up from germline, CDR1 is SGHNT and CDR2 is YYREEE (reference sequence). Trimming pared 4 bases from V and 6 bases from J, leaving 18 bases between. CDR3 sequence (DNA): TGTGCCAGCAGCGTGGGGACACAAAGTCGGGATACGCAGTATTTT. This sequence encodes CASSVGTQSRDTQYF.

This clone is a singleton in its sample. The J gene is TRBJ1-3, the V gene TRBV19; 10 bases match TRBD1. V was clipped by 3 bases and J by 7 bases; unmatched bases: 6. From germline, CDR1 is LNHDA and CDR2 SQIVND (reference sequence). CDR3 length: 15 residues. In DNA, the CDR3 is TGTGCCAGTAGTATTTCGGGACAGGGGAAGAACACCATATATTTT. Encoded protein: CASSISGQGKNTIYF.

The V call is TRBV9, the J call TRBJ1-4; possible D gene TRBD1, 6 bases. The CDR3 covers 15 residues. Trimming took 4 bases from V and 7 from J, leaving 17 bases between them. CDR1 is SGDLS, CDR2 YYNGEE, per germline. The CDR3 sequence: CASSPTDRPSEKLFF. In nucleotides, the CDR3 is TGTGCCAGCAGCCCTACGGACAGACCCTCTGAAAAACTGTTTTTT.

This clone was recorded once. The J gene is TRBJ2-3, the V gene TRBV14, with D maybe TRBD2 (6 bases). Per germline, CDR1 SGHDN and CDR2 FVKESK. The CDR3 has 15 amino acids. V lost 2 bases, J lost 2 bases, and 11 bases lay in between. The CDR3 coding sequence is TGTGCCAGCAGCCAACACGGACTAACCACAGATACGCAGTATTTT. Its translation is CASSQHGLTTDTQYF.

This clone was seen a handful of times. The V call is TRBV3-1 (or the pseudogene TRBV3-2), the J call TRBJ1-2; TRBD1 agrees at 10 bases. CDR3 length equals 17 residues. The V gene's germline CDR1 is LGHDT and CDR2 YNNKEL (reference sequence). The V gene end was trimmed by 4 bases and the J gene end by 1 base; junction bases not matched to a gene: 9. Here the CDR3 reads CASSPRDRGLRNYGYTF. The CDR3, as DNA: TGTGCCAGCAGCCCCCGAGACAGGGGGCTACGTAACTATGGCTACACCTTC.

The chain links TRBV5-6 to TRBJ2-1, with TRBD2 matching over 11 bases. V was clipped by 0 bases and J by 8 bases; unmatched bases: 4. Germline CDR1 is SGHDT and CDR2 is YYEEEE. The CDR3 covers 15 residues. The CDR3 reads CASSLVSGGAYEQFF. The DNA of the CDR3 is TGTGCCAGCAGCTTGGTTAGCGGGGGGGCCTATGAGCAGTTCTTC.

CDR3 residues: CASSGGQYRVSGNTIYF. CDR3 sequence (DNA): TGCGCCAGCAGCGGAGGACAATACAGGGTCTCTGGAAACACCATATATTTT. J is TRBJ1-3 and V is TRBV4-3; D might be TRBD1 (6 bases). V was trimmed by 5 bases and J by 0 bases, leaving 17 bases between them. The CDR3 is 17 residues long. Germline CDR1 is LGHNA and CDR2 is YSLEER.

The V call is TRBV5-4, the J call TRBJ1-1; no clear D. The germline V and J ends were trimmed by 0 bases and 1 base, with 7 bases remaining between them. Germline lookup yields CDR1 SGHNT and CDR2 YYREEE (reference sequence). This CDR3 contains 14 residues. The CDR3, as DNA: TGTGCCAGCAGCTTGGGAGGGCCGAACACTGAAGCTTTCTTT. It is translated as CASSLGGPNTEAFF.

V and J are TRBV3-1 (or the pseudogene TRBV3-2) and TRBJ2-3; 7 positions match TRBD1. Germline CDR1 is LGHDT and CDR2 is YNNKEL (reference sequence). CDR3 length: 15 residues. V trimming: 1 base; J trimming: 4 bases; junction bases outside the gene matches: 5. The CDR3 region has the DNA TGTGCCAGCAGCCAAGGGACAGGAATTGCAGATACGCAGTATTTT. It yields the protein CASSQGTGIADTQYF.

The V gene is TRBV25-1, the J gene TRBJ2-3; D is perhaps TRBD2 (6 bases). Between the trimmed V and J ends, which lost 3 bases and 2 bases, there was a span of 12 bases. There are 15 residues in the CDR3. The germline V gene has CDR1 MGHDK and CDR2 SYGVNS. The CDR3 DNA reads TGTGCCAGCAGTGACGTTGCGGGGTTCACAGATACGCAGTATTTT. Its protein is CASSDVAGFTDTQYF.

The chain recombines TRBV4-1 with TRBJ1-2, with 7 bases lining up with TRBD1. The germline V gene has CDR1 MGHRA and CDR2 YSYEKL. The CDR3 runs 13 residues. J lost 2 bases, V lost 7 bases, and 4 bases had no gene match. CDR3 region: CASTSTGNYGYTF. The CDR3 region has the DNA TGCGCCAGCACCTCGACAGGGAACTATGGCTACACCTTC.

The chain is built from TRBV7-8 and TRBJ2-5; 7 bases are shared with TRBD1. The CDR3 loop spans 15 amino acids. Germline CDR1 and CDR2: SGHVS and FQNEAQ. J lost 5 bases, V lost 1 base, and 7 bases had no gene match. CDR3 amino acids: CASSLGQGRDETQYF. DNA of the CDR3: TGTGCCAGCAGCTTAGGACAGGGAAGGGATGAGACCCAGTACTTC.

This rearrangement joins TRBV18 to TRBJ1-1; tentative D call: TRBD1 (6 bases). The V gene lost 2 bases and the J gene lost 11 bases, with 12 bases spanning the gap. Germline loops: CDR1 KGHSH, CDR2 LQKENI. CDR3 length: 12 residues. CDR3 sequence: CASSPGGEGAFF. The CDR3 DNA reads TGTGCCAGCTCACCAGGGGGCGAGGGGGCTTTCTTT.

The chain has TRBV7-2 and TRBJ2-5, with 10 nucleotides matching TRBD1. The CDR3 runs 15 residues. The trim removed 5 bases at V and 7 bases at J, leaving 10 bases unmatched. The V gene's germline CDR1 is SGHTA and CDR2 FQGNSA. The CDR3 is CASSNRQGASGTQYF. CDR3 DNA: TGTGCCAGCAGCAACAGACAGGGGGCTTCCGGGACCCAGTACTTC.

This clone was found once. The chain couples TRBV29-1 to TRBJ1-3; a possible D gene is TRBD1 (5 bases). Germline V gene sequence: CDR1 SQVTM, CDR2 ANQGSEA. V was cut by 5 bases and J by 0 bases, with 14 bases left in between. The CDR3 has 15 amino acids. In DNA form, the CDR3 reads TGCAGCGTTTCCGGGGGGATGACCTCTGGAAACACCATATATTTT. Translation gives CSVSGGMTSGNTIYF.

The V call is TRBV11-1, the J call TRBJ2-1; 8 nucleotides align to TRBD1. After removal of 3 bases from V and 1 base from J, the junction contained 5 bases not matched to a gene. The CDR3 has 16 amino acids. Germline values: CDR1 SGHAT, CDR2 FQDESV (reference sequence). CDR3 DNA: TGTGCCAGCAGCTTTGGGGGACAGGTTTCCTACAATGAGCAGTTCTTC. Translation: CASSFGGQVSYNEQFF.

This sequence joins TRBV28 and TRBJ1-1; tentative D call: TRBD1 (6 bases). V was shortened by 5 bases and J by 0 bases, with 16 bases between the two germline ends. The CDR3 totals 16 residues. From germline, CDR1 is MDHEN and CDR2 SYDVKM. For the CDR3, the DNA is TGTGCCAGCAGTCCCCTGTTGGGGGCGATGAACACTGAAGCTTTCTTT. Encoded protein: CASSPLLGAMNTEAFF.

Regarding this clone: Other DNA sequences in this specimen translate into the identical CDR3. The CDR3 DNA follows: TGCGCCAGCAGCCTAGGACTAGCGGGGGACCTACAAGAGACCCAGTACTTC. This translates into CASSLGLAGDLQETQYF. The chain is built from TRBV5-1 and TRBJ2-5; 13 bases align to TRBD2. This CDR3 spans 17 amino acids. Germline CDR1 and CDR2: SGHRS and YFSETQ. The ends lost 4 bases at V and 2 bases at J; junction bases unmatched: 8.